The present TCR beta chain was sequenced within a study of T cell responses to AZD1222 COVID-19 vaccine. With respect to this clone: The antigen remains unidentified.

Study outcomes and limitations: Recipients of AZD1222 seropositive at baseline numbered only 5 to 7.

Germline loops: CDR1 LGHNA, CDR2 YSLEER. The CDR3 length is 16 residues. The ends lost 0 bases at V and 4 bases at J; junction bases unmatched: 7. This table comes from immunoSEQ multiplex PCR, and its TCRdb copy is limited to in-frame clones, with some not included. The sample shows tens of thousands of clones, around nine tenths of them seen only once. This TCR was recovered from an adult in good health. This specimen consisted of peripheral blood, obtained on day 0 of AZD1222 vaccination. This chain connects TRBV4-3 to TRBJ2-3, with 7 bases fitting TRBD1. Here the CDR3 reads CASSQDSDRVADTQYF. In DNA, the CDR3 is TGCGCCAGCAGCCAAGATTCCGACAGGGTGGCAGATACGCAGTATTTT.